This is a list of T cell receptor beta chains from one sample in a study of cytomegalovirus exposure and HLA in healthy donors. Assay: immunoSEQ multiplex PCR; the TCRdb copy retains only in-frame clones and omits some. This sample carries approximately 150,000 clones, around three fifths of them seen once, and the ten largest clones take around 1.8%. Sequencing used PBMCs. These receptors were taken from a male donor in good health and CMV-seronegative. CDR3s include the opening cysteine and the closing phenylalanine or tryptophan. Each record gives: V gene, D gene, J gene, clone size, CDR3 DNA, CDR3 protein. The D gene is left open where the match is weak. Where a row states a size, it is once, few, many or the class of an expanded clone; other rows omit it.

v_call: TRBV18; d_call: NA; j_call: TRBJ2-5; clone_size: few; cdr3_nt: TGTGCCAGCTCACGTACGACGGAGGAGGTGTACTTC; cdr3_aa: CASSRTTEEVYF
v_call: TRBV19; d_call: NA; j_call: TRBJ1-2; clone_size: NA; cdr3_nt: TGTGCCAGTAGTATCAGGGAGGGGTACACATATGGCTACACCTTC; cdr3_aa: CASSIREGYTYGYTF
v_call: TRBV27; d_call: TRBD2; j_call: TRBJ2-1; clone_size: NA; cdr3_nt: TGTGCCAGCAGTCCGATAAGACTAGCGGGGGGGTATAATGAGCAGTTCTTC; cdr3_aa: CASSPIRLAGGYNEQFF
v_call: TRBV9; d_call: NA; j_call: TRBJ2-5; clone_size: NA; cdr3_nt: TGTGCCAGCAGCGTAGGGTCGGGGTTCGCTTCGGAGACCCAGTACTTC; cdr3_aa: CASSVGSGFASETQYF
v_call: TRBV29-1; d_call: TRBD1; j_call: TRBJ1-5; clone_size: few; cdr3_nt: TGCAGCGGCCACCTGGGACAGCTCCTAAGCAGCCAGCCCCAGCATTTT; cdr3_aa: CSGHLGQLLSSQPQHF
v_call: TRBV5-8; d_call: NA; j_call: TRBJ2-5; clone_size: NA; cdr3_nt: TGTGCCAGCAGCTTAGGACTGGGGGAGACCCAGTACTTC; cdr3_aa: CASSLGLGETQYF
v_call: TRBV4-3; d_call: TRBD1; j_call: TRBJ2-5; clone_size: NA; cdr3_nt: TGCGCCAGCAGCCAAGGGGCATTAGCTGGGACAGAGGAGACCCAGTACTTC; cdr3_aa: CASSQGALAGTEETQYF
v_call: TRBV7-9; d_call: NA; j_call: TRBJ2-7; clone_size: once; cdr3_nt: TGTTCCAGCAGCTTTTCGCCGGGACACCTATCCTACGAGCAGTACTTC; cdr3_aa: CSSSFSPGHLSYEQYF
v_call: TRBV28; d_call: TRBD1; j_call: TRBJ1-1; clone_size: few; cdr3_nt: TGTGCCAGCAGGGGGGGACAGGGGCTGGGGACTGAAGCTTTCTTT; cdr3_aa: CASRGGQGLGTEAFF
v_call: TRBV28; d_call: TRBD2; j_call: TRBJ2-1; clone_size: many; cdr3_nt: TGTGCCAGCAGTCCGCGGACTAGCCGGTACGAGCAGTTCTTC; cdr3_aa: CASSPRTSRYEQFF
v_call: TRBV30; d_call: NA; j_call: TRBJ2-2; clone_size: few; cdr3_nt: TGTGCCTGGAGTGTACTAGTATCGGGGGGGGAGCTGTTTTTT; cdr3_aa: CAWSVLVSGGELFF
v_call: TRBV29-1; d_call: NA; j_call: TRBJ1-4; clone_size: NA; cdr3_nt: TGCAGCGCCGGAGGGAATGGATACGAAAAACTGTTTTTT; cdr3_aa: CSAGGNGYEKLFF
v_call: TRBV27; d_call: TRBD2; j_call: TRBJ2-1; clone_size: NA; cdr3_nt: TGTGCCAGCAGTATGAAGCGGGGGGGCAGTTACAATGAGCAGTTCTTC; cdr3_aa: CASSMKRGGSYNEQFF
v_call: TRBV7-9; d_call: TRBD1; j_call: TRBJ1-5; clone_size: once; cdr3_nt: TGTGCCAGCAGCTTCGCCGCCCCGGGACAGCGAAATCAGCCCCAGCATTTT; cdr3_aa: CASSFAAPGQRNQPQHF
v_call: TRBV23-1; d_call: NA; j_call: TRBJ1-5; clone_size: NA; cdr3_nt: TGCGCCGGCCAGGGTGATCAGCCCCAGCATTTT; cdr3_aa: CAGQGDQPQHF
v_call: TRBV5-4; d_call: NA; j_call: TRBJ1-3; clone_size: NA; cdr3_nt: TGTGCCAGCAGCAAAGGGGGGGTCATCTCTGGAAACACCATATATTTT; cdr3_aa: CASSKGGVISGNTIYF
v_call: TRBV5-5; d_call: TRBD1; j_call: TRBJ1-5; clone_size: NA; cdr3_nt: TGTGCCAGCAGCGCCGGGACAGCCAATCAGCCCCAGCATTTT; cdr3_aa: CASSAGTANQPQHF
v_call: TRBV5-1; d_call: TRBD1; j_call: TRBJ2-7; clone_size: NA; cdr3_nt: TGCGCCAGCAGCTTGCCCCTGGACAGGGAGGAGCAGTACTTC; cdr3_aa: CASSLPLDREEQYF
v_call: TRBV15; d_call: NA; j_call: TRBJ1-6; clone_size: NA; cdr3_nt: TGTGCCATAGGGAGGGATGGAGGTTCACCCCTCCACTTT; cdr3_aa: CAIGRDGGSPLHF
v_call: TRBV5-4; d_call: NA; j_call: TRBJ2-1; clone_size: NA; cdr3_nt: TGTGCCAGCAGCTTGGTGGGCAGGGCCGCCGGTAGGGAGCAGTTCTTC; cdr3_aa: CASSLVGRAAGREQFF
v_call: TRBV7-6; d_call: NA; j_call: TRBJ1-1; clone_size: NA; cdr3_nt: TGTGCCAGCAGCTTAGACACCGCGGGCACTGAAGCTTTCTTT; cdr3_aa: CASSLDTAGTEAFF
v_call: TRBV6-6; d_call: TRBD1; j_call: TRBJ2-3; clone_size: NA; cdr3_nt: TGTGCCAGCAGTGCCGGGACAGGACCAGATACGCAGTATTTT; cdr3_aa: CASSAGTGPDTQYF
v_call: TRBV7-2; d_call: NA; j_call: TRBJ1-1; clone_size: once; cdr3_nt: TGTGCCAGCAGCTTAGTCCATGGGGGCGGGGGAACCATGAACACTGAAGCTTTCTTT; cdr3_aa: CASSLVHGGGGTMNTEAFF
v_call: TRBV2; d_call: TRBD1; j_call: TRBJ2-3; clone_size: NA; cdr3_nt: TGTGCCAGCAGCGCGGGACAGGGTAGGGCAGATACGCAGTATTTT; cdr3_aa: CASSAGQGRADTQYF
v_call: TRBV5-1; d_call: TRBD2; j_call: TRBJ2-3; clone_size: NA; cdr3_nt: TGCGCCAGCAGCACGGGGGGGCCCGGGACAGATACGCAGTATTTT; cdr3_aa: CASSTGGPGTDTQYF
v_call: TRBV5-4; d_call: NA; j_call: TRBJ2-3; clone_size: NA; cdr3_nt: TGTGCCAGCAGCTCCGGGACTGCCTCTAGCACAGATACGCAGTATTTT; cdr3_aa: CASSSGTASSTDTQYF
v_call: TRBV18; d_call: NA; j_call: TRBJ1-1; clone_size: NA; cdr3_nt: TGTGCCAGCTCACCAGGGAGGAACACTGAAGCTTTCTTT; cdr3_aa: CASSPGRNTEAFF
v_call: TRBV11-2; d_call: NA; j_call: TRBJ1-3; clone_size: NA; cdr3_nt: TGTGCCAGCAGCCCCCTTCTCCCAGGCCGAGACTCGGGGAACACCATATATTTT; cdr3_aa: CASSPLLPGRDSGNTIYF
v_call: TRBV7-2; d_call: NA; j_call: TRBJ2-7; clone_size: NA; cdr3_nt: TGTGCCAGCAGCTTAAGCCTATACGAGCAGTACTTC; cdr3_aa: CASSLSLYEQYF
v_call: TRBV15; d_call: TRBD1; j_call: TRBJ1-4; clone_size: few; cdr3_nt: TGTGCCACCAGCAGACATACAGGGGGCCGCACTAATGAAAAACTGTTTTTT; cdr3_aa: CATSRHTGGRTNEKLFF
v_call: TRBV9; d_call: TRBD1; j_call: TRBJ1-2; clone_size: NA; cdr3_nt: TGTGCCAGCAGCGTGGGACAGGGGAACCAATTCTATGGCTACACCTTC; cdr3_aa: CASSVGQGNQFYGYTF
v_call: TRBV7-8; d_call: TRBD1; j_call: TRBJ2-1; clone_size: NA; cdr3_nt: TGTGCCAGCAGCTTGGGACAGGGTAACAATGAGCAGTTCTTC; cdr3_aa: CASSLGQGNNEQFF
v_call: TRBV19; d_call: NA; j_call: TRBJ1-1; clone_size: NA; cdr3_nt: TGTGCCAGTATCAGGAACACTGAAGCTTTCTTT; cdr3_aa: CASIRNTEAFF
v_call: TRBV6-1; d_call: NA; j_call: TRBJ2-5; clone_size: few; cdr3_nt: TGTGCCAGCAGTGGACGACTAAACCTAGGGACCCAGTACTTC; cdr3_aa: CASSGRLNLGTQYF
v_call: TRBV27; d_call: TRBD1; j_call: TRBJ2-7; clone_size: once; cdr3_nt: TGTGCCAGCAGTTTACGGACAGGGCCAACCTACGAGCAGTACTTC; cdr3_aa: CASSLRTGPTYEQYF
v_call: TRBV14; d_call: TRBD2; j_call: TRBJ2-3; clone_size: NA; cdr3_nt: TGTGCCAGCAGCCAACCGACTAGCGGGGGGGCAGATACGCAGTATTTT; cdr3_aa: CASSQPTSGGADTQYF
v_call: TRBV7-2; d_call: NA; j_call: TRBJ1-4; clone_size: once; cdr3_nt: TGTGCCAGCAGCTTAACAGGGCTTCATAATGAAAAACTGTTTTTT; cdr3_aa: CASSLTGLHNEKLFF
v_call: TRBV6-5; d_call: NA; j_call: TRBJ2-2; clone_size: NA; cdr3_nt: TGTGCCAGCAGTTACAACCTTCTAAACACCGGGGAGCTGTTTTTT; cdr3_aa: CASSYNLLNTGELFF
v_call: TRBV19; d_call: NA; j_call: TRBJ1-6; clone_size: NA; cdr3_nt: TGTGCCAGTAGTATGGTCGGCAGGGGATCACCCCTCCACTTT; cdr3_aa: CASSMVGRGSPLHF
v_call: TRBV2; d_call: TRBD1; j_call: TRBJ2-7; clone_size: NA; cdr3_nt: TGTGCCAGCAAAGGACAGGGCAACTCCTACGAGCAGTACTTC; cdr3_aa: CASKGQGNSYEQYF
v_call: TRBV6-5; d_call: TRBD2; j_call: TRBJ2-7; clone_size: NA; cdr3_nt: TGTGCCAGCAGTTACTCGGGGACTAGAGTCTACGAGCAGTACTTC; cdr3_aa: CASSYSGTRVYEQYF
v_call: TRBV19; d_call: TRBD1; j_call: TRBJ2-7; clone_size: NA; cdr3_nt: TGTGCCAGTAGGACTGCCGGGACAGGGGTCCACGAGCAGTACTTC; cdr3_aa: CASRTAGTGVHEQYF
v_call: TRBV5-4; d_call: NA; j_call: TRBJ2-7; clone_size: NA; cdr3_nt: TGTGCCAGCAGCTTGGCCTCAGGACAGTACTACGAGCAGTACTTC; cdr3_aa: CASSLASGQYYEQYF
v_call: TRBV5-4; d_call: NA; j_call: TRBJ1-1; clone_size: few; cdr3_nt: TGTGCCAGCAGCTTGGTTTGGGGGGTTGAAGCTTTCTTT; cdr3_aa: CASSLVWGVEAFF
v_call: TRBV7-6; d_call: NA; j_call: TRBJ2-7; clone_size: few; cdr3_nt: TGTGCCAGCAGCTTAGGGGGGGACGAGCAGTACTTC; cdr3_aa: CASSLGGDEQYF